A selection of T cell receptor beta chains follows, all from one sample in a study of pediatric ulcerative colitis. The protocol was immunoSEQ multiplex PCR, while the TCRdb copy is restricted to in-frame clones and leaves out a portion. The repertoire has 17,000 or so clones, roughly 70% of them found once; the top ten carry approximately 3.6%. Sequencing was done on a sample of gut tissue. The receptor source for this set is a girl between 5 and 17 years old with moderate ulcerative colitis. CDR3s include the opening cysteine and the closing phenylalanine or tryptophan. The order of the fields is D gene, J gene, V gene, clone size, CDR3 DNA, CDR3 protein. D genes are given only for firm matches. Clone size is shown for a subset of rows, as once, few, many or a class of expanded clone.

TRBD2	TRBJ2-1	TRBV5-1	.	TGCGCCAGCAGCTTGTCGCGTAGCGGGAGGGCCGGAGGCGACAATGAGCAGTTCTTC	CASSLSRSGRAGGDNEQFF
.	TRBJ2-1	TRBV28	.	TGTGCCAGCGGAGAGGTCTCCCTCGTAAATGAGCAGTTCTTC	CASGEVSLVNEQFF
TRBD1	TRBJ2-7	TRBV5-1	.	TGCGCCAGCAGCGTTAGGACAGGGGGTGCCTACGAGCAGTACTTC	CASSVRTGGAYEQYF
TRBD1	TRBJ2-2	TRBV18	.	TGTGCCAGCTCACCAACGACAGGGACGGGGACCGGGGAGCTGTTTTTT	CASSPTTGTGTGELFF
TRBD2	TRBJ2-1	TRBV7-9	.	TGTGCCAGCAGCTTGACGTTAGCGGGATACAATGAGCAGTTCTTC	CASSLTLAGYNEQFF
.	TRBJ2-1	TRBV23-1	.	TGCGCCAGCAGTCCAGGGCCACGGGATGAGCAGTTCTTC	CASSPGPRDEQFF
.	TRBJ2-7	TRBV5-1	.	TGCGCCAGCAGCTTGAACAGAGGCGAGCAGTACTTC	CASSLNRGEQYF
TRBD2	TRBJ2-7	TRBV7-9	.	TGTGCCAGCAGCTTAGCGGGTTTTAGCGGGAGCCCTTTCGAGCAGTACTTC	CASSLAGFSGSPFEQYF
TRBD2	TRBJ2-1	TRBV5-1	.	TGCGCCAGCAGCTTGGCTTCTAGCGGGGGAAATGAGCAGTTCTTC	CASSLASSGGNEQFF
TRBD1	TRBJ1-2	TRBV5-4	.	TGTGCCAGCAGCTTACAGGGGGCAGGTGGCTACACCTTC	CASSLQGAGGYTF
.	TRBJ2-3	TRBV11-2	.	TGTGCCAGCAGCAGGGAACGCACAGATACGCAGTATTTT	CASSRERTDTQYF
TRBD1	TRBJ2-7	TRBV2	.	TGTGCCAGCAGTGAGGCGGGACAGGGGATCTCCGAGCAGTACTTC	CASSEAGQGISEQYF
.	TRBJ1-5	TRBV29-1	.	TGCAGCGTGATGGGTGCGGGAGGCGGTCAGCCCCAGCATTTT	CSVMGAGGGQPQHF
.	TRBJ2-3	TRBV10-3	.	TGTGCCACCTTAGCAGAGGATACGCAGTATTTT	CATLAEDTQYF
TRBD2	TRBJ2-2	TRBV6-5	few	TGTGCCAGCAGTTACTCGGGCGGGGGGAAAACCGGGGAGCTGTTTTTT	CASSYSGGGKTGELFF
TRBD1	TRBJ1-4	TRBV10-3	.	TGTGCCGTAAAGACAGGGGGTGAAAATGAAAAACTGTTTTTT	CAVKTGGENEKLFF
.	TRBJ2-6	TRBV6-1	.	TGTGCCAGCAGTGGATTCCTGTACAGGGCTGGGGCCAACGTCCTGACTTTC	CASSGFLYRAGANVLTF
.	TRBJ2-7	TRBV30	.	TGTGCCTGGAGTTATGACTACGAGCAGTACTTC	CAWSYDYEQYF
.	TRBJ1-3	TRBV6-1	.	TGTGCCAGCGTTGGGGGGAGTGGAAACACCATATATTTT	CASVGGSGNTIYF
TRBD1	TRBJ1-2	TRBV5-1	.	TGCGCCAGTACAGGGGGCCCCCCGGGCGGAGCTGGCTACACCTTC	CASTGGPPGGAGYTF
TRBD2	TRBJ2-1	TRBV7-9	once	TGTGCCAGCAGCTTAGACGCTCTAACTAGCGGGAGAAGGAGGAAGTTCTTC	CASSLDALTSGRRRKFF
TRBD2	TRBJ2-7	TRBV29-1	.	TGCAGCGTCGAACTAGCGGGGAGCTCCTACGAGCAGTACTTC	CSVELAGSSYEQYF
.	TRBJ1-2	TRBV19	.	TGTGCCAGTAGTATCAGGAGCTATGGCTACACCTTC	CASSIRSYGYTF
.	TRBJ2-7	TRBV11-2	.	TGTGCCAGCAGCTTAAGGGGCCTCTTCGATTTCGGTGAGCAGTACTTC	CASSLRGLFDFGEQYF
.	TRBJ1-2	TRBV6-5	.	TGTGCCAGCAGGGGAGTAGGGGTCGGAAACTATGGCTACACCTTC	CASRGVGVGNYGYTF
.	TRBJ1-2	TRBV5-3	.	TGTGCCAGAAGCTTGGCTGTGGCAGGCTATGGCTACACCTTC	CARSLAVAGYGYTF
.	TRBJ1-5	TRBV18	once	TGTGCCAGCTCACCGCGGGGTGGGACTGATGATCAGCCCCAGCATTTT	CASSPRGGTDDQPQHF
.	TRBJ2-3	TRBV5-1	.	TGCGCCAGCAGCTTGGGACAGATGGCGGCAGATACGCAGTATTTT	CASSLGQMAADTQYF
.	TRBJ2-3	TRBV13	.	TGTGCCAGCAGCTTAGTCGGGGTCCCAGATACGCAGTATTTT	CASSLVGVPDTQYF
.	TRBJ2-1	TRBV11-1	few	TGTGCCAGCAGCTCGGGGGCTGGAAATGAGCAGTTCTTC	CASSSGAGNEQFF
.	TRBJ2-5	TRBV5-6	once	TGTGCCAGCAGCTTGGCCCTGGCGGAGACCCAGTACTTC	CASSLALAETQYF
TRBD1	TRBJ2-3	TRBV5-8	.	TGTGCCAGCAGCACAGACAGGGGGGTAGATACGCAGTATTTT	CASSTDRGVDTQYF
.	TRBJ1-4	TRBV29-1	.	TGCAGCGTTTGGGCCGCAACTAATGAAAAACTGTTTTTT	CSVWAATNEKLFF